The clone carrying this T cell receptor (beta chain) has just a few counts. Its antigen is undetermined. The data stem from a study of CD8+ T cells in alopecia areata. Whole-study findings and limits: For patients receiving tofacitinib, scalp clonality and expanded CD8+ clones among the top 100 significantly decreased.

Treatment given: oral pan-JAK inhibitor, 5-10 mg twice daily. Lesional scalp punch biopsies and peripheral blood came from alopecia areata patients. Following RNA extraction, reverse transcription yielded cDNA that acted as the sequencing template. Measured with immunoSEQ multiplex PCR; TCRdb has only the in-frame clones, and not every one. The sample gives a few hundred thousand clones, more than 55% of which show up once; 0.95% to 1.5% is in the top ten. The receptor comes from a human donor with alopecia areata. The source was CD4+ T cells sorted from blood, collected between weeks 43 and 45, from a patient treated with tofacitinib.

Here the CDR3 reads CASSDPSGGPYYNEQFF. CDR3 bases: TGTGCCAGCAGTGACCCTAGCGGGGGCCCCTACTACAATGAGCAGTTCTTC. The chain has TRBV25-1 and TRBJ2-1; TRBD2 matches at 10 bases. This CDR3 spans 17 amino acids. J gave up 3 bases and V 3 bases, and 8 bases lay outside the gene matches. In germline, CDR1 is MGHDK, CDR2 SYGVNS.